Shown below are 18 T cell receptor beta chains from a single sample sequenced in a study of cytomegalovirus exposure and HLA in healthy donors. Assay: immunoSEQ multiplex PCR; the TCRdb copy retains only in-frame clones and omits some. This table holds some 110,000 clones, about 85% found once. Sequenced sample: PBMCs. Receptors were obtained from a man aged 18 to 30 in good health and CMV-seropositive.

This chain links TRBV14 with TRBJ2-1, with D perhaps matching TRBD1 (5 bases). The CDR3 consists of 18 residues. The ends were cut back, 4 bases at V and 3 bases at J, with 22 bases in the middle. CDR1 and CDR2 from the germline V gene are SGHDN and FVKESK. The CDR3 is CASSPGPDVDRFYNEQFF. The DNA for the CDR3 is TGTGCCAGCAGCCCAGGTCCGGACGTCGACAGATTCTACAATGAGCAGTTCTTC.

This clone was counted a few times. The V call is TRBV7-6, the J call TRBJ1-6, with D unresolved. The ends were cut back, 5 bases at V and 2 bases at J, with 10 bases in the middle. Germline V gene sequence: CDR1 SGHVS, CDR2 FNYEAQ. The CDR3 is 15 residues long. CDR3 DNA sequence: TGTGCCAGCAGCCTAAGAACGACCTATAATTCACCCCTCCACTTT. Translating gives CASSLRTTYNSPLHF. The full variable domain, rest sourced from reference TRBV7-6 and TRBJ1-6, is GAGVSQSPRYKVTKRGQDVALRCDPISGHVSLYWYRQALGQGPEFLTYFNYEAQQDKSGLPNDRFSAERPEGSISTLTIQRTEQRDSAMYRCASSLRTTYNSPLHFGNGTRLTVT.

J is TRBJ2-2 and V is TRBV2; weak D call: TRBD1 (6 bases). In germline, CDR1 is SNHLY, CDR2 FYNNEI. The CDR3 contains 15 residues. V dropped 6 bases and J dropped 4 bases, with 15 bases sitting between them. The CDR3 spells CASSTQGMSTGELFF. CDR3 DNA sequence: TGTGCCAGCAGCACCCAGGGGATGAGCACCGGGGAGCTGTTTTTT. Together with reference TRBV2 and TRBJ2-2, the CDR3 gives the full variable domain: EPEVTQTPSHQVTQMGQEVILRCVPISNHLYFYWYRQILGQKVEFLVSFYNNEISEKSEIFDDQFSVERPDGSNFTLKIRSTKLEDSAMYFCASSTQGMSTGELFFGEGSRLTVL.

This clone has a handful of counts. The genes are TRBV5-1 and TRBJ1-6; D is ambiguous. Germline V gene sequence: CDR1 SGHRS, CDR2 YFSETQ. Trimming stripped 4 bases from V and 11 bases from J, with 16 bases between. This CDR3 is built from 14 residues. DNA for the CDR3: TGCGCCAGCAGCACCCGACAAGGATCAACACCCCTCCACTTT. Its protein product is CASSTRQGSTPLHF.

This rearrangement joins TRBV7-2 to TRBJ2-1; D remains unclear. Looked up from germline, CDR1 is SGHTA and CDR2 is FQGNSA. The CDR3 totals 12 residues. Trimming shortened V by 4 bases and J by 6 bases, and 7 bases separated the two germline ends. The CDR3 DNA reads as TGTGCCAGCAGCTCGCCAGGCAATGAGCAGTTCTTC. It specifies CASSSPGNEQFF.

The gene calls are TRBV6-4 and TRBJ2-7, with D tentatively TRBD1 (6 bases). CDR1 is MRHNA, CDR2 SNTAGT, per germline. Between the trimmed V and J ends, which lost 5 bases and 3 bases, there was a span of 20 bases. This CDR3 is built from 16 residues. The CDR3 loop reads CASSPGEGDPYYEQYF. CDR3 nucleotides: TGTGCCAGCAGTCCCGGTGAGGGGGACCCGTACTACGAGCAGTACTTC.

V usage is TRBV2 and J usage is TRBJ2-5; possibly TRBD1 for D (5 bases). The CDR3 contains 12 residues. Germline CDR1 is SNHLY and CDR2 is FYNNEI. V lost 8 bases and J 2 bases, leaving 9 bases between the germline ends. The CDR3 loop reads CASAGQQETQYF. CDR3 coding DNA: TGTGCCAGCGCAGGACAACAAGAGACCCAGTACTTC.

This chain's CDR3 is CASRGDSERGYTF. The CDR3, as DNA: TGTGCCAGCAGGGGGGACAGTGAGCGGGGCTACACCTTC. The genes are TRBV2 and TRBJ1-2; 7 bases agree with TRBD1. Germline CDR1 reads SNHLY; CDR2 reads FYNNEI. V gave up 6 bases and J gave up 8 bases; unmatched junction bases: 9. The CDR3 sequence is 13 residues long.

The genes are TRBV9 and TRBJ2-1; D is unresolved. CDR1 is SGDLS, CDR2 YYNGEE, per germline. CDR3 length: 13 amino acids. V was trimmed by 4 bases and J by 5 bases, leaving 10 bases between them. Here the CDR3 DNA reads TGTGCCAGCAGCTCACTCCCCCACAATGAGCAGTTCTTC. It translates to CASSSLPHNEQFF.

This chain joins TRBV7-8 and TRBJ1-1; D is unclear. The CDR3 extends over 17 amino acids. V was trimmed by 2 bases and J by 0 bases, leaving 16 bases between them. CDR1 and CDR2 from the germline V gene are SGHVS and FQNEAQ. CDR3 nucleotides: TGTGCCAGCAGCTTAACCGTGGGAGGGATAATGAACACTGAAGCTTTCTTT. It yields the protein CASSLTVGGIMNTEAFF. Combining the CDR3 with reference TRBV7-8 and TRBJ1-1 gives the whole variable domain GAGVSQSPRYKVAKRGQDVALRCDPISGHVSLFWYQQALGQGPEFLTYFQNEAQLDKSGLPSDRFFAERPEGSVSTLKIQRTQQEDSAVYLCASSLTVGGIMNTEAFFGQGTRLTVV.

This clone was observed a single time. The J gene is TRBJ1-5, the V gene TRBV19; maybe TRBD1 (6 bases). The CDR3 is 15 amino acids. Trimming took off 2 bases at V and 0 bases at J, with 8 bases between the two ends. Germline V gene data show CDR1 as LNHDA and CDR2 as SQIVND (reference sequence). CDR3 sequence reads: CASSIPGDSNQPQHF. As DNA, the CDR3 is TGTGCCAGTAGTATACCAGGGGATAGCAATCAGCCCCAGCATTTT.

The rearrangement links TRBV2 to TRBJ2-7, with D perhaps matching TRBD1 (5 bases). This CDR3 contains 14 residues. The germline CDR1 and CDR2 sequences are SNHLY and FYNNEI. V was pared by 2 bases and J by 4 bases, with 12 bases between. The CDR3 loop is CASSEQGRDYEQYF. The CDR3 DNA reads TGTGCCAGCAGTGAACAGGGCCGAGATTACGAGCAGTACTTC.

The chain carries TRBV7-8 and TRBJ1-6; D is undetermined. The V end lost 1 base, the J end lost 12 bases, and 7 bases lay between the germline ends. Germline-derived CDR1 and CDR2 are SGHVS and FQNEAQ. CDR3 length equals 12 residues. CDR3 in amino acids: CASSLDRGPLHF. DNA for the CDR3: TGTGCCAGCAGCTTAGACCGGGGACCCCTCCACTTT.

The V and J genes are TRBV4-2 and TRBJ2-4; 12 nucleotides agree with TRBD2. V shed 0 bases and J 8 bases; nucleotides not matched to a gene: 5. This CDR3 is built from 16 residues. CDR1 and CDR2 (germline): LGHNA, YNFKEQ. The CDR3 DNA sequence: TGTGCCAGCAGCCAAGATCCTAGCGGGGGGGCATACATTCAGTACTTC. Protein sequence: CASSQDPSGGAYIQYF.

This chain connects TRBV7-2 to TRBJ1-1; 7 bases map to TRBD1. CDR1 is SGHTA and CDR2 is FQGNSA in the germline V gene. With 10 bases clipped from V and 1 base from J, the junction kept 9 bases outside the gene matches. The CDR3 has 14 amino acids. CDR3 coding DNA: TGTGCCACCCAAAATGACAGGGAGAACACTGAAGCTTTCTTT. Translated: CATQNDRENTEAFF. The full variable domain, its missing parts supplied by reference TRBV7-2 and TRBJ1-1, is GAGVSQSPSNKVTEKGKDVELRCDPISGHTALYWYRQSLGQGLEFLIYFQGNSAPDKSGLPSDRFSAERTGGSVSTLTIQRTQQEDSAVYLCATQNDRENTEAFFGQGTRLTVV.

This clone was picked up a small number of times. The chain combines TRBV4-2 with TRBJ2-7; TRBD1 aligns across 7 bases. Germline CDR1 reads LGHNA; CDR2 reads YNFKEQ. This CDR3 spans 16 amino acids. The ends lost 0 bases at V and 5 bases at J; junction bases unmatched: 10. Written as DNA, the CDR3 is TGTGCCAGCAGCCAAGATCAAGACAGGGTAGTCGACGAGCAGTACTTC. Protein product: CASSQDQDRVVDEQYF.

The chain combines TRBV27 with TRBJ1-1; 7 bases are a match to TRBD1. The germline V gene encodes CDR1 MNHEY and CDR2 SMNVEV (reference sequence). V gave up 2 bases and J gave up 4 bases; unmatched junction bases: 4. CDR3 length equals 14 residues. The CDR3 here is CASSLARGATEAFF. The CDR3 nucleotides read TGTGCCAGCAGTTTAGCCAGGGGGGCCACTGAAGCTTTCTTT.

V gene TRBV2 combines with J gene TRBJ1-1, with TRBD1 as a possible D gene (6 bases). The length of the CDR3 is 18 residues. V was cut by 6 bases and J by 0 bases, with 23 bases left in between. Germline CDR1 and CDR2: SNHLY and FYNNEI. In DNA form, the CDR3 reads TGTGCCAGCAGATATCGCCGGAGACAGGCGGGCGTGAACACTGAAGCTTTCTTT. It is translated as CASRYRRRQAGVNTEAFF.